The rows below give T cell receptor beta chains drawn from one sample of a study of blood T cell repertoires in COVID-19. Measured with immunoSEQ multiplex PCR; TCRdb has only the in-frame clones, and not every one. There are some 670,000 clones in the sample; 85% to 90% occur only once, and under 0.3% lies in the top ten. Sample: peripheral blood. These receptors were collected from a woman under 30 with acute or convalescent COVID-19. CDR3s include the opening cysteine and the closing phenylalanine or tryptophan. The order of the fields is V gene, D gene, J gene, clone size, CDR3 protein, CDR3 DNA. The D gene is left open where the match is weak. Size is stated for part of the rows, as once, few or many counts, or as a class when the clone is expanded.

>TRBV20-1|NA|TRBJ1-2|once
CSAILGRGYTF
TGCAGTGCTATTCTTGGGCGAGGCTACACCTTC
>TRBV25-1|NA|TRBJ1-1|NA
CASSETTGMSISDEAFF
TGTGCCAGCAGTGAAACCACAGGGATGTCCATATCCGATGAAGCTTTCTTT
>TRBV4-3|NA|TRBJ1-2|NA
CASSQGLNYGYTF
TGCGCCAGCAGCCAAGGACTGAACTATGGCTACACCTTC
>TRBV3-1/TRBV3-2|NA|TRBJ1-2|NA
CASSLYFQGNYGYTF
TGTGCCAGCAGTCTGTATTTCCAGGGTAACTATGGCTACACCTTC
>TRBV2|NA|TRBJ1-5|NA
CASGNQGLGNQPQHF
TGTGCCAGCGGGAATCAGGGGTTGGGCAATCAGCCCCAGCATTTT
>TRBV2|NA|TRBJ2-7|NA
CASLTGFGYEQYF
TGTGCCAGCTTAACAGGGTTTGGCTACGAGCAGTACTTC
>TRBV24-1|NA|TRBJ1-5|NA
CATSAGYSNQPQHF
TGTGCCACCAGTGCCGGGTATAGCAATCAGCCCCAGCATTTT
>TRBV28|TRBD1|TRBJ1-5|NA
CASRQQGGEPQHF
TGTGCCAGCCGACAACAGGGGGGTGAGCCCCAGCATTTT
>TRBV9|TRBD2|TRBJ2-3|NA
CASSLAGGTDTQYF
TGTGCCAGCAGCCTAGCGGGGGGCACAGATACGCAGTATTTT
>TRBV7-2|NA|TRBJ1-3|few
CASSLGGQGITGNTIYF
TGTGCCAGCAGCTTAGGGGGACAAGGCATTACTGGAAACACCATATATTTT
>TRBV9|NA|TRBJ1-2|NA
CASSVSHYGYTF
TGTGCCAGCAGCGTGAGCCACTATGGCTACACCTTC
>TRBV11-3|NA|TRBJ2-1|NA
CASSPTEEDYNEQFF
TGTGCCAGCAGCCCCACAGAGGAGGACTACAATGAGCAGTTCTTC
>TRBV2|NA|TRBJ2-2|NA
CASSYNRNTGELFF
TGTGCCAGCAGCTACAACAGGAACACCGGGGAGCTGTTTTTT
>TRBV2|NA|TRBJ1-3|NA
CARRAPSSGNTIYF
TGTGCCAGGAGGGCCCCGAGCTCTGGAAACACCATATATTTT
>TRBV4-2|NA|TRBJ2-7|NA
CASSQPTGSDEQYF
TGTGCCAGCAGCCAACCTACAGGTTCTGACGAGCAGTACTTC
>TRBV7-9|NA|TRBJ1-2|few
CASSPGRGGSSNYGYTF
TGTGCCAGCAGCCCTGGTCGGGGTGGCAGCTCGAACTATGGCTACACCTTC
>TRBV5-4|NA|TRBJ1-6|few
CASRNRDNSPLHF
TGTGCCAGCAGGAACAGAGATAATTCACCCCTCCACTTT
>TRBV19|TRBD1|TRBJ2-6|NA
CASTDRDNTVLTF
TGTGCCAGTACGGACAGGGATAATACCGTCCTGACTTTC
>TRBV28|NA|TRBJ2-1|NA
CASSWAGEQFF
TGTGCCAGCAGTTGGGCTGGAGAGCAGTTCTTC
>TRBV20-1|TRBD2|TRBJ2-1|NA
CSASATSGVWEQFF
TGCAGTGCTAGTGCCACTAGCGGGGTATGGGAGCAGTTCTTC
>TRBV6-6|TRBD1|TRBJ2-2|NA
CASSYRRGQSTGELFF
TGTGCCAGCAGTTATCGCAGGGGGCAGAGCACCGGGGAGCTGTTTTTT
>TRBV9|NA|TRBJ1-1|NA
CASSRSTGWSTEAFF
TGTGCCAGCAGCCGTAGTACAGGGTGGAGCACTGAAGCTTTCTTT
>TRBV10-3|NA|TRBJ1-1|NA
CAISAVMNTEAFF
TGTGCCATCAGTGCAGTTATGAACACTGAAGCTTTCTTT
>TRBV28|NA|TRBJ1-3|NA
CASSEVELSGNTIYF
TGTGCCAGCAGTGAGGTGGAACTCTCTGGAAACACCATATATTTT
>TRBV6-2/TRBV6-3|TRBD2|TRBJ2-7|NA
CASSTGTSSYEQYF
TGTGCCAGCAGCACCGGGACTAGCTCCTACGAGCAGTACTTC
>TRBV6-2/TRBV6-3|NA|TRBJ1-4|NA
CASSYEAEKLFF
TGTGCCAGCAGTTACGAGGCTGAAAAACTGTTTTTT
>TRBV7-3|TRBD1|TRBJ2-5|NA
CASSASNDRDETQYF
TGTGCCAGCAGCGCAAGCAATGACAGGGACGAGACCCAGTACTTC
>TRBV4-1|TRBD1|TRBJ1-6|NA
CASSQDRDRDNSPLHF
TGCGCCAGCAGCCAAGACCGGGACAGAGATAATTCACCCCTCCACTTT
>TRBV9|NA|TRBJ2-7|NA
CASSVGGSSYEQYF
TGTGCCAGCAGCGTAGGGGGCAGCTCCTACGAGCAGTACTTC
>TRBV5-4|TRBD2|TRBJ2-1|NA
CASSFGLAATYNEQFF
TGTGCCAGCAGCTTTGGACTAGCGGCTACATACAATGAGCAGTTCTTC
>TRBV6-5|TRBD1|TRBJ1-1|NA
CASSYGDRSTEAFF
TGTGCCAGCAGTTACGGGGACAGATCCACTGAAGCTTTCTTT
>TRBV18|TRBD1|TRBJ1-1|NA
CASAQDRGNTEAFF
TGTGCCAGCGCACAGGACAGGGGGAATACTGAAGCTTTCTTT
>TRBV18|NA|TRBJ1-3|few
CASSPAEGNTIYF
TGTGCCAGCTCACCAGCCGAGGGAAACACCATATATTTT
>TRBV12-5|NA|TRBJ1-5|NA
CASGLEGQGNQPQHF
TGTGCTAGTGGTTTGGAGGGGCAGGGCAATCAGCCCCAGCATTTT
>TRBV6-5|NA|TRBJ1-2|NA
CASFGQGYGYTF
TGTGCCAGCTTCGGGCAGGGCTATGGCTACACCTTC
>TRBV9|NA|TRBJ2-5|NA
CASSPGDYAETQYF
TGTGCCAGCAGCCCTGGAGACTACGCAGAGACCCAGTACTTC
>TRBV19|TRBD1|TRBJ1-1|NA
CASSPRDRGVNTEAFF
TGTGCCAGTAGTCCCCGGGACAGGGGGGTGAACACTGAAGCTTTCTTT
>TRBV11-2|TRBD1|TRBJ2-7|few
CASSRTGTGSGF
TGTGCCAGCAGCCGAACCGGGACAGGGTCTGGGTTC
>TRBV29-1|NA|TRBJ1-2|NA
CSVDHRGGDYGYTF
TGCAGCGTTGATCATCGGGGAGGAGACTATGGCTACACCTTC
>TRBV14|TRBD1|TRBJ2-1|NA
CASSETGGDEQFF
TGTGCCAGCAGCGAGACAGGGGGTGATGAGCAGTTCTTC
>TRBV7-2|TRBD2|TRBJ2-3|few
CASSFQAGPTDTQYF
TGTGCCAGCAGCTTTCAAGCGGGACCCACAGATACGCAGTATTTT
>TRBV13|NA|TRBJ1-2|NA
CASSLGRGDGYTF
TGTGCCAGCAGCTTAGGCCGGGGGGATGGCTACACCTTC
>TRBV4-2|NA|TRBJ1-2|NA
CASSHRTANYGYTF
TGTGCCAGCAGCCACAGGACAGCTAACTATGGCTACACCTTC
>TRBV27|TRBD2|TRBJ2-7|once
CASSLYRGGVLEEQYF
TGTGCCAGCTCCCTCTATCGGGGGGGGGTCCTAGAAGAGCAGTACTTC
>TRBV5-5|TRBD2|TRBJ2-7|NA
CASSLRTSGGVYEQYF
TGTGCCAGCAGCTTACGGACTAGCGGGGGGGTCTACGAGCAGTACTTC
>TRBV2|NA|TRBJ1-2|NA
CASSVQANYGYTF
TGTGCCAGCAGTGTACAGGCAAACTATGGCTACACCTTC
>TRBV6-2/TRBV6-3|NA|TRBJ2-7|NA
CASSYSIRAEYYYEQYF
TGTGCCAGCAGTTACTCGATCAGGGCAGAATACTACTACGAGCAGTACTTC
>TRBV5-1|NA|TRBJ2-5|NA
CASYRVVETQYF
TGCGCCAGTTACAGGGTGGTGGAGACCCAGTACTTC
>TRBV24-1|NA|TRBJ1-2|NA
CATSDLSENYGYTF
TGTGCCACCAGTGATTTGTCTGAGAACTATGGCTACACCTTC
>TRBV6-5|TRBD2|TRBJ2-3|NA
CASSYGAGGADTQYF
TGTGCCAGCAGTTACGGAGCGGGGGGCGCAGATACGCAGTATTTT
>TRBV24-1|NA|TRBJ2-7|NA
CATSIPGDDEQYF
TGTGCCACCTCTATTCCCGGTGATGACGAGCAGTACTTC
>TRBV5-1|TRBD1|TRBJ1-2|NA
CASSSGTGDGYTF
TGCGCCAGCAGCTCCGGGACAGGGGATGGCTACACCTTC
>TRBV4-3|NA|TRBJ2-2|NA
CASSQYLITGREGTGELFF
TGCGCCAGCAGCCAATACCTTATTACAGGGAGAGAGGGTACCGGGGAGCTGTTTTTT
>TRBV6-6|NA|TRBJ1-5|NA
CASSYSDSSNQPQHF
TGTGCCAGCAGTTACTCCGACAGCAGCAATCAGCCCCAGCATTTT
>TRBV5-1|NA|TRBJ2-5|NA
CASSLVGLGPGAQYF
TGCGCCAGCAGCTTGGTGGGACTGGGGCCCGGTGCCCAGTACTTC
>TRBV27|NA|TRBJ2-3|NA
CASSFRPTSTDTQYF
TGTGCCAGCAGTTTTCGTCCCACTAGCACAGATACGCAGTATTTT
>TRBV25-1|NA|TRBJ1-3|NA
CASSPLDRSPSGNTIYF
TGTGCCAGCAGTCCGTTAGACAGGTCTCCTTCTGGAAACACCATATATTTT
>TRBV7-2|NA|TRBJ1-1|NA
CASSLTGPNTEAFF
TGTGCCAGCAGCTTGACAGGCCCAAACACTGAAGCTTTCTTT
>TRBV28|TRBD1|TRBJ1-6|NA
CASRTGSNSPLHF
TGTGCCAGCAGGACAGGGAGTAATTCACCCCTCCACTTT
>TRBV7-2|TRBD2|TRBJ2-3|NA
CASSSRASGGSRYTQYF
TGTGCCAGCAGCTCCCGGGCTAGCGGGGGTTCACGGTATACGCAGTATTTT